Presented here are 29 T cell receptor beta chains from one specimen sequenced in a study of T-cell reconstitution after alpha-beta-depleted transplantation in children. Library preparation (for TCRbeta) was performed with unique molecular identifiers. TCRdb redid the calling of the PCR reads with MiXCR, one entry per CDR3 protein. The table includes approximately 1,000,000 distinct CDR3 sequences, roughly 29% detected once. Sequenced here: PBMCs, mostly from graft donor cells, sampled 360 days after TCRalphabeta/CD19-depleted stem cell transplant. The receptor set was obtained from a boy less than two years old who had a stem cell transplant for SCID, so the T cells may come from the graft donor.

V usage is TRBV6-2 or TRBV6-3 and J usage is TRBJ2-1; D is unclear. The V and J ends lost 10 bases and 2 bases respectively, with 15 bases between them. Looked up from germline, CDR1 is MNHEY and CDR2 is SVGEGT. CDR3 length equals 14 residues. DNA for the CDR3: TGTGCCACCGGAGTGGGGAATCCCTACAATGAGCAGTTCTTC. Translating gives CATGVGNPYNEQFF.

This clonotype was found a few times. The chain is built from TRBV7-2 and TRBJ1-2; maybe TRBD1 (5 bases). This CDR3 is 13 amino acids long. Trimming took 1 base from V and 7 from J, leaving 10 bases between them. Germline V gene data show CDR1 as SGHTA and CDR2 as FQGNSA. The CDR3 is CASSLEWGSGYTF. As DNA, the CDR3 is TGTGCCAGCAGCTTAGAGTGGGGCAGTGGCTACACCTTC. The full variable domain, its missing parts supplied by reference TRBV7-2 and TRBJ1-2, is GAGVSQSPSNKVTEKGKDVELRCDPISGHTALYWYRQSLGQGLEFLIYFQGNSAPDKSGLPSDRFSAERTGGSVSTLTIQRTQQEDSAVYLCASSLEWGSGYTFGSGTRLTVV.

This clonotype came up a few times. The chain recombines TRBV4-1 with TRBJ2-1; D gene uncertain. V was shortened by 2 bases and J by 0 bases, with 11 bases between the two germline ends. Germline CDR1 reads MGHRA; CDR2 reads YSYEKL. The CDR3 has 16 amino acids. The CDR3 reads CASSQIDPSSYNEQFF. In nucleotides, the CDR3 is TGCGCCAGCAGCCAAATCGACCCGAGCTCCTACAATGAGCAGTTCTTC.

CDR3 in DNA: TGCGCCAGTCGATCCGGGAGCAAAACCGGGTACACCGGGGAGCTGTTTTTT. Amino acid sequence: CASRSGSKTGYTGELFF. The chain is built from TRBV5-1 and TRBJ2-2; maybe TRBD2 (6 bases). Per the germline V gene, CDR1 is SGHRS and CDR2 is YFSETQ. The CDR3 is 17 amino acids. V lost 8 bases to trimming and J lost 3 bases, with 23 bases between them.

The chain couples TRBV12-3 or TRBV12-4 to TRBJ2-1; 12 bases are a match to TRBD2. The CDR3 is made up of 14 amino acids. After removal of 7 bases from V and 14 bases from J, the junction contained 12 bases not matched to a gene. The CDR3 sequence: CASTGLAGSNPEFF. The CDR3 region has the DNA TGTGCCAGCACCGGACTAGCGGGGTCCAATCCGGAGTTCTTC.

The J gene is TRBJ2-3, the V gene TRBV11-1, with 7 bases fitting TRBD1. V lost 4 bases, J lost 2 bases, and 18 bases stayed unmatched. CDR1 is SGHAT, CDR2 FQDESV, per germline (reference sequence). CDR3 length: 19 amino acids. CDR3 protein: CASSYPTGKNGAYTDTQYF. CDR3 DNA: TGTGCCAGCAGCTACCCGACAGGGAAAAATGGGGCCTACACAGATACGCAGTATTTT.

This clonotype showed up just a few times. CDR3 sequence: CAISVAEVRDNEQFF. DNA of the CDR3: TGTGCCATCAGTGTAGCGGAGGTCCGCGACAATGAGCAGTTCTTC. This sequence joins TRBV10-3 and TRBJ2-1; tentative D call: TRBD2 (6 bases). Germline V gene sequence: CDR1 ENHRY, CDR2 SYGVKD. Trimming cost V 4 bases and J 5 bases, with 15 bases left between them. The CDR3 runs 15 residues.

This clonotype was found a few times. The V gene is TRBV27, the J gene TRBJ2-3; D is possibly TRBD1 (5 bases). The ends were cut back, 2 bases at V and 7 bases at J, with 16 bases in the middle. CDR3 length: 15 residues. CDR1 MNHEY and CDR2 SMNVEV come from the germline V gene (reference sequence). DNA for the CDR3: TGTGCCAGCAGTTTAGTGCGGCGGTCAGGGCATACGCAGTATTTT. Protein: CASSLVRRSGHTQYF.

This clonotype was seen a handful of times. The V call is TRBV27, the J call TRBJ2-7, with 11 bases fitting TRBD2. Germline lookup yields CDR1 MNHEY and CDR2 SMNVEV (reference sequence). CDR3 length: 15 residues. The V and J ends lost 5 bases and 6 bases, in that order; junction bases with no gene match: 9. The CDR3 reads CASSTLLAGGREQYF. The CDR3 DNA is TGTGCCAGCAGTACCCTGTTAGCGGGGGGGCGCGAGCAGTACTTC.

This clonotype was counted a few times. This chain links TRBV12-3 or TRBV12-4 with TRBJ2-3; 12 nucleotides match TRBD2. This CDR3 is 18 amino acids long. The J segment lost 2 bases and the V segment lost 6 bases, leaving 12 bases of the junction unmatched. The CDR3: CASSPITLAGGNTDTQYF. In DNA, the CDR3 is TGTGCCAGCAGCCCCATTACGCTAGCGGGGGGGAACACAGATACGCAGTATTTT.

V and J are TRBV20-1 and TRBJ2-1; 9 bases map to TRBD2. The V segment lost 2 bases and the J segment 1 base; nucleotides outside the gene matches: 9. Germline values: CDR1 DFQATT, CDR2 SNEGSKA (reference sequence). The length of the CDR3 is 17 residues. The CDR3 DNA reads TGCAGTGCTAGAACGTCTAGCGGGGTTTGGTCCTACAATGAGCAGTTCTTC. Its translation: CSARTSSGVWSYNEQFF.

For this clonotype: Its ends do not fully match the called genes, so a read error is possible. The J gene is TRBJ2-4, the V gene TRBV4-2, with 8 bases fitting TRBD2. The CDR3 has 16 residues. Germline CDR1 is LGHNA and CDR2 is YNFKEQ. CDR3 DNA: TGTGCCAGCCGGGGCTCCGACGGGGGGGTTGAAAACAGTCAGTACTTC. Translation gives CASRGSDGGVENSQYF.

CDR3 residues: CASSLSRAARTDTQYF. CDR3 sequence (DNA): TGTGCCAGCAGTTTATCCCGCGCGGCGCGCACAGATACGCAGTATTTT. The chain links TRBV27 to TRBJ2-3; D not resolved. Germline V gene data show CDR1 as MNHEY and CDR2 as SMNVEV (reference sequence). This CDR3 has 16 residues. V was pared by 0 bases and J by 1 base, with 11 bases between.

The chain couples TRBV5-5 to TRBJ2-1, with D hard to call. V was pared by 0 bases and J by 4 bases, with 11 bases between. The germline V gene has CDR1 SGHKS and CDR2 YYEKEE (reference sequence). This CDR3 has 15 residues. CDR3 DNA sequence: TGTGCCAGCAGCTTGGATTCCCAGCGTTACAATGAGCAGTTCTTC. Protein sequence: CASSLDSQRYNEQFF. Full variable domain (remainder filled in from reference TRBV5-5 and TRBJ2-1): DAGVTQSPTHLIKTRGQQVTLRCSPISGHKSVSWYQQVLGQGPQFIFQYYEKEERGRGNFPDRFSARQFPNYSSELNVNALLLGDSALYLCASSLDSQRYNEQFFGPGTRLTVL.

This chain connects TRBV6-8 to TRBJ2-7; TRBD2 is a possible D gene (5 bases). Germline V gene lookup returns CDR1 MNHGY and CDR2 SAAAGT. The CDR3 contains 12 residues. Trimming took off 6 bases at V and 6 bases at J, with 12 bases between the two ends. The CDR3 DNA follows: TGTGCCAGCAGCATCCCCGCGGGCGAGCAGTACTTC. Amino acid sequence: CASSIPAGEQYF.

As concerns this clonotype: Since no conserved phenylalanine or tryptophan closes the CDR3, a read error is the likely cause. The chain recombines TRBV7-2 with TRBJ1-2; no clear D. The CDR3 has 13 residues. Germline lookup yields CDR1 SGHTA and CDR2 FQGNSA. The V end lost 5 bases, the J end lost 1 base, and 8 bases lay between the germline ends. The CDR3 region is CASSPRINYGYTL. The CDR3 coding sequence is TGTGCCAGCAGCCCCAGGATTAACTATGGCTACACCTTA.

The V call is TRBV4-3, the J call TRBJ2-1; tentative D call: TRBD1 (7 bases). The length of the CDR3 is 16 residues. CDR1 is LGHNA, CDR2 YSLEER, per germline. V was trimmed by 4 bases and J by 2 bases, leaving 15 bases between them. CDR3 sequence reads: CASSRTMGQTYNEQFF. In DNA, the CDR3 is TGCGCCAGCAGCCGGACTATGGGACAGACCTACAATGAGCAGTTCTTC.

The gene calls are TRBV6-1 and TRBJ1-3, with 8 bases fitting TRBD1. Looked up from germline, CDR1 is MNHNS and CDR2 is SASEGT. This CDR3 has 16 amino acids. Losses at the gene ends were 7 bases for V and 5 bases for J; bases not matched to a gene: 13. The CDR3 DNA is TGTGCCAGCACTCCTCCTCGGGGACAGGCCCGAAACACCATATATTTT. It yields the protein CASTPPRGQARNTIYF.

The chain has TRBV6-1 and TRBJ1-5, with D unclear. The V end lost 5 bases, the J end lost 2 bases, and 10 bases lay between the germline ends. Per the germline V gene, CDR1 is MNHNS and CDR2 is SASEGT. The CDR3 contains 14 residues. CDR3 protein: CASSQFDRNQPQHF. The CDR3 DNA sequence: TGTGCCAGCAGTCAATTCGACCGCAATCAGCCCCAGCATTTT.

In nucleotides, the CDR3 is TGTGCCAGCAGCTTGGGAGTCCCCCACAACGAGCAGTACTTC. This codes for CASSLGVPHNEQYF. V and J are TRBV5-5 and TRBJ2-7; no reliable D call. The ends were cut back, 0 bases at V and 5 bases at J, with 12 bases in the middle. From germline, CDR1 is SGHKS and CDR2 YYEKEE (reference sequence). The CDR3 loop spans 14 amino acids.

This chain joins TRBV5-1 and TRBJ2-5, with D possibly TRBD1 on 5 matching bases. CDR1 and CDR2 from the germline V gene are SGHRS and YFSETQ. The CDR3 is made up of 14 amino acids. V was cut by 4 bases and J by 5 bases, with 15 bases left in between. The CDR3 coding sequence is TGCGCCAGCAGCCCGGCGACCCACAGGGAGACCCAGTACTTC. It specifies CASSPATHRETQYF.

This clonotype has a handful of counts. The rearrangement uses TRBV5-1 and TRBJ2-7; D call uncertain. Germline values: CDR1 SGHRS, CDR2 YFSETQ. The CDR3 spans 13 residues. Trimming cost V 4 bases and J 2 bases, with 10 bases left between them. Here the CDR3 reads CASSVEWTYEQYF. The CDR3 region has the DNA TGCGCCAGCAGCGTTGAGTGGACCTACGAGCAGTACTTC.

The chain joins TRBV19 to TRBJ2-3, with TRBD1 identical over 11 bases. Germline values: CDR1 LNHDA, CDR2 SQIVND (reference sequence). J lost 4 bases, V lost 7 bases, and 10 bases had no gene match. This CDR3 is built from 16 residues. The CDR3 region has the DNA TGTGCCAGTAACACACCCGGACAGGGGGCAGCAGATACGCAGTATTTT. Its protein product is CASNTPGQGAADTQYF.

This chain connects TRBV12-3 or TRBV12-4 to TRBJ2-1, with TRBD2 as a possible D gene (5 bases). The CDR3 contains 17 residues. V was clipped by 5 bases and J by 0 bases, with 17 bases between them. The chain's CDR3 is CASSRGRPFSSYNEQFF. For the CDR3, the DNA is TGTGCCAGCAGTCGGGGTCGCCCCTTTAGCTCCTACAATGAGCAGTTCTTC.

J is TRBJ1-2 and V is TRBV4-2, with TRBD1 matching over 8 bases. The CDR3 sequence is 16 residues long. The germline V gene encodes CDR1 LGHNA and CDR2 YNFKEQ. With V trimmed by 0 bases and J by 4 bases, 7 bases remained unmatched. CDR3 amino acids: CASSQDPRTGSYGYTF. The DNA of the CDR3 is TGTGCCAGCAGCCAAGATCCCCGGACAGGGTCCTATGGCTACACCTTC.

This clonotype was recorded at least ten times. V and J are TRBV6-5 and TRBJ1-1; no reliable D call. The CDR3 has 13 residues. Germline lookup yields CDR1 MNHEY and CDR2 SVGAGI. V was clipped by 0 bases and J by 0 bases, with 2 bases between them. The CDR3: CASSYSLNTEAFF. The DNA for the CDR3 is TGTGCCAGCAGTTACTCCCTGAACACTGAAGCTTTCTTT.

The V call is TRBV7-2, the J call TRBJ1-1; no clear D. CDR1 and CDR2 (germline): SGHTA, FQGNSA. The CDR3 is 14 amino acids. The germline V and J ends were trimmed by 1 base and 11 bases, with 17 bases remaining between them. The CDR3 DNA reads as TGTGCCAGCAGCTTAGGGGTCGGTCCGCCTCAGGCTTTCTTT. It is translated as CASSLGVGPPQAFF.

This chain joins TRBV27 and TRBJ1-1; D gene uncertain. Trimming took 1 base from V and 1 from J, leaving 13 bases between them. The CDR3 contains 16 residues. Germline V gene lookup returns CDR1 MNHEY and CDR2 SMNVEV (reference sequence). CDR3: CASSLYPTPSNTEAFF. The CDR3 DNA reads TGTGCCAGCAGTTTATACCCGACACCATCGAACACTGAAGCTTTCTTT.

This chain connects TRBV5-1 to TRBJ2-7; no clear D gene. Trimming took 2 bases from V and 6 from J, leaving 15 bases between them. Germline V gene sequence: CDR1 SGHRS, CDR2 YFSETQ. The CDR3 runs to 14 residues. The chain's CDR3 is CASSLFVSTSEQYF. CDR3 DNA sequence: TGCGCCAGCAGCTTATTCGTAAGTACCAGCGAGCAGTACTTC.